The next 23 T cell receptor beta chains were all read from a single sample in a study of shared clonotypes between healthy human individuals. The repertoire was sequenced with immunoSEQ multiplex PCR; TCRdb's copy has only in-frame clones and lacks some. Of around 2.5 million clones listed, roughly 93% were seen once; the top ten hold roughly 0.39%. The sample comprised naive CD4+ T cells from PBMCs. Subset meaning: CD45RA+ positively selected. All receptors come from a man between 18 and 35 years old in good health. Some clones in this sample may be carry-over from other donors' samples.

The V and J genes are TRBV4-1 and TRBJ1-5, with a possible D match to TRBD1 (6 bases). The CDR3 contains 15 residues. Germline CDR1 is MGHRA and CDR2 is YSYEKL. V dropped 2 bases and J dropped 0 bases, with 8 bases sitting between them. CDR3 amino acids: CASSQTGLSNQPQHF. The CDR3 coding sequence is TGCGCCAGCAGCCAAACAGGGCTTAGCAATCAGCCCCAGCATTTT.

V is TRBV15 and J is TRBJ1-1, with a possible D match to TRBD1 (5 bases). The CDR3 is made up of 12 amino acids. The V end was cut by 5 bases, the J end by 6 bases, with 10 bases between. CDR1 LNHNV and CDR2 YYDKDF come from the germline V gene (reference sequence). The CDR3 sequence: CATSVGTAEAFF. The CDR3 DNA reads TGTGCCACCAGCGTTGGGACGGCTGAAGCTTTCTTT.

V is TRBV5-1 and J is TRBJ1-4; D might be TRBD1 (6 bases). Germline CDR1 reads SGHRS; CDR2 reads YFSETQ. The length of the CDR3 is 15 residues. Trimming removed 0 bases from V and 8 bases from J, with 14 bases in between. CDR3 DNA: TGCGCCAGCAGCTTGGGGGAACAGGGAACCGAAAAACTGTTTTTT. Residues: CASSLGEQGTEKLFF.

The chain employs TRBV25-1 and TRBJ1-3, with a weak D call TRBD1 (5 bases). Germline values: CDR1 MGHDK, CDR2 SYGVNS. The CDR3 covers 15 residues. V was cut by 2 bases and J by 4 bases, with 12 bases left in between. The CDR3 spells CASSEGAFSGNTIYF. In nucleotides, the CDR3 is TGTGCCAGCAGTGAAGGGGCTTTCTCCGGAAACACCATATATTTT. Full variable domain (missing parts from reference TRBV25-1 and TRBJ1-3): EADIYQTPRYLVIGTGKKITLECSQTMGHDKMYWYQQDPGMELHLIHYSYGVNSTEKGDLSSESTVSRIRTEHFPLTLESARPSHTSQYLCASSEGAFSGNTIYFGEGSWLTVV.

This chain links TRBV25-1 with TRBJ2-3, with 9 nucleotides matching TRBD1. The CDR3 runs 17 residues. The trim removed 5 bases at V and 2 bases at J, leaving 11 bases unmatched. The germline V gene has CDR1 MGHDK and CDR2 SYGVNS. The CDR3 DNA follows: TGTGCCAGCAGTCCGAGGCAGGGGACAGGGCTCACAGATACGCAGTATTTT. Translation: CASSPRQGTGLTDTQYF.

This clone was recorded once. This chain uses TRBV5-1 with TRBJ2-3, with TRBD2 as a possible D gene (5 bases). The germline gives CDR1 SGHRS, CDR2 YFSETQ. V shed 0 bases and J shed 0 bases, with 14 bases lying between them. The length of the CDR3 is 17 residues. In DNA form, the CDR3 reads TGCGCCAGCAGCTTGGGCCTAGCCCAACGTAGCACAGATACGCAGTATTTT. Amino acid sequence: CASSLGLAQRSTDTQYF.

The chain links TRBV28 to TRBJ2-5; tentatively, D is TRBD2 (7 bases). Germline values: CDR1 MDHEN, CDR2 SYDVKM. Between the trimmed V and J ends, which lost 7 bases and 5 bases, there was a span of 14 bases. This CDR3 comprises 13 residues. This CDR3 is CASIGGLGETQYF. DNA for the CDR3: TGTGCCAGCATCGGGGGGCTGGGGGAGACCCAGTACTTC.

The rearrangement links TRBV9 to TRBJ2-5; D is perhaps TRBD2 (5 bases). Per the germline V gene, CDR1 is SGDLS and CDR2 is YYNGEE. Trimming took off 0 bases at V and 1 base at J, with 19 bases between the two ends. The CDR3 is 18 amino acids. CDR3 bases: TGTGCCAGCAGCGTAGCGCCGTGGGCGGGCATGCTCCAAGAGACCCAGTACTTC. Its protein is CASSVAPWAGMLQETQYF.

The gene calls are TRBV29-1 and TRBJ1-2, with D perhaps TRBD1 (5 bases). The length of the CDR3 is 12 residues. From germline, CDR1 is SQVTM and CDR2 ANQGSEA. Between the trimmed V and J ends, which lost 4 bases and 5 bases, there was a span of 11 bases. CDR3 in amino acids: CSVARGEYGYTF. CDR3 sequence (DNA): TGCAGCGTTGCGAGGGGAGAATATGGCTACACCTTC.

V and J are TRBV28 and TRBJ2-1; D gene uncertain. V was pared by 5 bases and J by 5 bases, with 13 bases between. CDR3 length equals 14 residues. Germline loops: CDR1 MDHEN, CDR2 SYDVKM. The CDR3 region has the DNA TGTGCCAGCAGTCCAATAAACGAGCACAATGAGCAGTTCTTC. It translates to CASSPINEHNEQFF.

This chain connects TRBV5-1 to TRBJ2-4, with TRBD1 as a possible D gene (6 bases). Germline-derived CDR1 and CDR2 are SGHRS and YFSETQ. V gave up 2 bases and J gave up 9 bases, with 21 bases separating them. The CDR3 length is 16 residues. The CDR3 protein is CASSLQGAEVRSIQYF. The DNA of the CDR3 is TGCGCCAGCAGCTTACAGGGAGCCGAGGTTAGAAGCATTCAGTACTTC.

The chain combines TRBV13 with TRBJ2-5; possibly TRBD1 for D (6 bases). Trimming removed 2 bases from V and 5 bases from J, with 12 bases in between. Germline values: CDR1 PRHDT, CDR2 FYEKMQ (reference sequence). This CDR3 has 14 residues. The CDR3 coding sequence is TGTGCCAGCAGCTTACGACAGGACGTGGAGACCCAGTACTTC. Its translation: CASSLRQDVETQYF.

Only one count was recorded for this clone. The DNA of the CDR3 is TGTGCCAGCAGCTTATTAGGACCCCGGGGCACCGGGGAGCTGTTTTTT. It codes for CASSLLGPRGTGELFF. J is TRBJ2-2 and V is TRBV7-2, with D perhaps TRBD2 (5 bases). Per germline, CDR1 SGHTA and CDR2 FQGNSA. This CDR3 has 16 amino acids. Between the trimmed V and J ends, which lost 2 bases and 4 bases, there was a span of 14 bases. The full variable domain, in which reference TRBV7-2 and TRBJ2-2 provide the parts outside the CDR3, is GAGVSQSPSNKVTEKGKDVELRCDPISGHTALYWYRQSLGQGLEFLIYFQGNSAPDKSGLPSDRFSAERTGGSVSTLTIQRTQQEDSAVYLCASSLLGPRGTGELFFGEGSRLTVL.

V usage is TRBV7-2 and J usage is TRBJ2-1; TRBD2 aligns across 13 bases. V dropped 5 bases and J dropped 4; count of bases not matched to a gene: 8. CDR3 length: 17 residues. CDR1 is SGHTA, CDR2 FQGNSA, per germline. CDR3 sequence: CASSPYTLAGGYNEQFF. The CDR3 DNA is TGTGCCAGCAGCCCATACACACTAGCGGGAGGGTACAATGAGCAGTTCTTC.

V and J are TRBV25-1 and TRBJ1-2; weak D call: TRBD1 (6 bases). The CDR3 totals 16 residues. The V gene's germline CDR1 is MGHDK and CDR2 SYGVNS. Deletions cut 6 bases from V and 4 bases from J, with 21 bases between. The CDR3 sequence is CASSTLTRDTVYGYTF. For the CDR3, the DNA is TGTGCCAGCAGCACCTTGACCCGGGACACGGTCTATGGCTACACCTTC.

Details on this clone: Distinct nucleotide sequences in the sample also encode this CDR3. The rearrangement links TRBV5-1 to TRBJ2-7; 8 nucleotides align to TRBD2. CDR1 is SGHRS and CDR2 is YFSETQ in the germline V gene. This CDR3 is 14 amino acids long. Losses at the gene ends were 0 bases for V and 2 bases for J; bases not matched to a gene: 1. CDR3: CASSLEAGAYEQYF. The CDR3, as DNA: TGCGCCAGCAGCTTGGAAGCGGGAGCCTACGAGCAGTACTTC.

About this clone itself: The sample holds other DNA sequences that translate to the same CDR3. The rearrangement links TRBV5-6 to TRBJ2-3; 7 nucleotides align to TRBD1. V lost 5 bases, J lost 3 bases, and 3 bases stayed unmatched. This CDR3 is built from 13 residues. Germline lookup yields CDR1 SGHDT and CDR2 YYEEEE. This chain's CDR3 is CASSRQGTDTQYF. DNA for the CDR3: TGTGCCAGCAGTCGACAGGGTACAGATACGCAGTATTTT.

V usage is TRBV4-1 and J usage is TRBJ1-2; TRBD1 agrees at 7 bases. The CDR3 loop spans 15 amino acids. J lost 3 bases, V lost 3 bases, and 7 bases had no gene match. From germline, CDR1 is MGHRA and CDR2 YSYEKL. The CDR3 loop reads CASSHRTGVDYGYTF. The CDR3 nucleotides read TGCGCCAGCAGCCACCGAACAGGGGTTGACTATGGCTACACCTTC.

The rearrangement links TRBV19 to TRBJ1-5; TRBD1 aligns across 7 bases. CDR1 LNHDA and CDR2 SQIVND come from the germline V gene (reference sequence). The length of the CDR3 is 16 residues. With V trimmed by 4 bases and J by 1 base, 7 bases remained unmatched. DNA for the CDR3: TGTGCCAGTAGTAGCCAGACAGGGTCGAGCAATCAGCCCCAGCATTTT. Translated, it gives CASSSQTGSSNQPQHF. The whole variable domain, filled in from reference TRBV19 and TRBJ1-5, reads DGGITQSPKYLFRKEGQNVTLSCEQNLNHDAMYWYRQDPGQGLRLIYYSQIVNDFQKGDIAEGYSVSREKKESFPLTVTSAQKNPTAFYLCASSSQTGSSNQPQHFGDGTRLSIL.

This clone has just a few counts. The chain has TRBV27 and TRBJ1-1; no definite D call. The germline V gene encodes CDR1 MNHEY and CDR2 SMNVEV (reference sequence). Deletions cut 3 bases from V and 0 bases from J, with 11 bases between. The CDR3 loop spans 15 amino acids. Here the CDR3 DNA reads TGTGCCAGCAGTTTGAGACCTCTCCTGAACACTGAAGCTTTCTTT. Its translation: CASSLRPLLNTEAFF.

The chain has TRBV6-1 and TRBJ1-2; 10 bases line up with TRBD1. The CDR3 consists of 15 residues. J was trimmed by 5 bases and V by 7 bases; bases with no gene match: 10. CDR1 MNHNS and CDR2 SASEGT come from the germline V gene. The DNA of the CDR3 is TGTGCCAGCATCTTGGGACAGGGGTCGTGGTATGGCTACACCTTC. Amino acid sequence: CASILGQGSWYGYTF.

CDR3 sequence: CASRRNTGELFF. The CDR3 nucleotides read TGTGCCAGCAGACGGAACACCGGGGAGCTGTTTTTT. V gene TRBV7-9 combines with J gene TRBJ2-2, with D uncertain. CDR1 is SEHNR and CDR2 is FQNEAQ in the germline V gene (reference sequence). The CDR3 runs 12 residues. V gave up 6 bases and J gave up 1 base, with 3 bases separating them.

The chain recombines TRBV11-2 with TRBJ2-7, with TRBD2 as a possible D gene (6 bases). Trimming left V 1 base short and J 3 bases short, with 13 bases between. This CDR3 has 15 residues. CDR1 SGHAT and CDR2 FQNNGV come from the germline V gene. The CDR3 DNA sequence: TGTGCCAGCAGCTTAGTCGGGACTGGGGTCTACGAGCAGTACTTC. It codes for CASSLVGTGVYEQYF.